This TCR beta chain was found in a study of cytomegalovirus exposure and HLA in healthy donors. The V and J ends lost 4 bases and 3 bases, in that order; junction bases with no gene match: 12. The CDR3 sequence is 17 residues long. Per germline, CDR1 SGDLS and CDR2 YYNGEE. Points on this clone: Its specificity is unknown.

Both 60 Vbeta primers and 13 Jbeta primers went into the PCR. The data were produced by immunoSEQ multiplex PCR, yet TCRdb's version contains in-frame clones alone and is incomplete. This table has about 80,000 clones, approximately 65% appearing once. The study's findings and limits: Earlier analysis yielded a pattern in which most TCR beta V segments were productive about 90% or about 30% of the time. An analysis that was carried out later associated fewer than 20,000 TCR beta sequences with HLA alleles at 0.05 false discovery rate. Later on, a genetic analysis was performed. It linked a missense variant in DCLRE1C with V- and J-gene trimming of TCR beta. In a later analysis, DRB1 alleles had the most associated TCRs; HLA-C alleles the fewest.

The chain uses TRBV9 and TRBJ1-1; TRBD1 aligns across 10 bases. The source is a male donor in good health and CMV-seropositive. Input material: PBMCs. The CDR3 region has the DNA TGTGCCAGCAGCTCCTCCGGACAGGGGGAAGTGGACACTGAAGCTTTCTTT. Translated, it gives CASSSSGQGEVDTEAFF.